These 29 T cell receptor beta chains share one sample of origin, sequenced in a study of T cells in Graves' hyperthyroidism and ophthalmopathy. RNA transcripts served as the template for amplifying TCR beta CDR3 regions. RT-PCR in the first round (using the HTBI primer set) targeted the TCR CDR3. TCRdb reprocessed the multiplex PCR reads with MiXCR, giving one entry per CDR3 protein. In the table there are about 720,000 distinct CDR3 sequences, approximately 16% of which are singletons. Sequencing was done on a sample of blood. These receptors all stem from a man aged 18 to 29 with Graves' hyperthyroidism.

The gene calls are TRBV6-2 or TRBV6-3 and TRBJ2-3; unclear D gene. Between the trimmed V and J ends, which lost 6 bases and 2 bases, there was a span of 24 bases. The CDR3 extends over 18 amino acids. The germline gives CDR1 MNHEY, CDR2 SVGEGT. CDR3 sequence reads: CASSYRRRSYQPTDTQYF. For the CDR3, the DNA is TGTGCCAGCAGCTACAGACGTCGTTCTTACCAACCCACAGATACGCAGTATTTT.

This clonotype appeared many times. The chain couples TRBV2 to TRBJ2-1; 9 bases are shared with TRBD2. The V segment lost 7 bases and the J segment 10 bases; nucleotides outside the gene matches: 8. Per germline, CDR1 SNHLY and CDR2 FYNNEI. The CDR3 is 13 amino acids. DNA of the CDR3: TGTGCCAGCACCACGGGACTAGCCGGGGAGCAGTTCTTC. It translates to CASTTGLAGEQFF.

J is TRBJ2-7 and V is TRBV20-1, with 14 positions matching TRBD2. With 6 bases clipped from V and 4 bases from J, the junction kept 8 bases outside the gene matches. Looked up from germline, CDR1 is DFQATT and CDR2 is SNEGSKA (reference sequence). This CDR3 has 15 residues. The CDR3 loop reads CSAYSGLAGVYEQYF. The CDR3 DNA follows: TGCAGTGCATACTCGGGACTAGCGGGAGTGTACGAGCAGTACTTC.

This clonotype was counted at least ten times. V gene TRBV28 combines with J gene TRBJ2-5, with TRBD1 identical over 7 bases. J lost 5 bases, V lost 9 bases, and 9 bases had no gene match. The V gene's germline CDR1 is MDHEN and CDR2 SYDVKM. This CDR3 is built from 13 residues. Written as DNA, the CDR3 is TGTGCCAGTAGGGTACAGGGGCTGGAGACCCAGTACTTC. Amino acids: CASRVQGLETQYF. The full variable domain, completed using reference TRBV28 and TRBJ2-5, is DVKVTQSSRYLVKRTGEKVFLECVQDMDHENMFWYRQDPGLGLRLIYFSYDVKMKEKGDIPEGYSVSREKKERFSLILESASTNQTSMYLCASRVQGLETQYFGPGTRLLVL.

There are many counts of this clonotype. The V gene is TRBV2, the J gene TRBJ2-1, with 13 bases that match TRBD2. Losses at the gene ends were 7 bases for V and 2 bases for J; bases not matched to a gene: 5. The germline V gene has CDR1 SNHLY and CDR2 FYNNEI. This CDR3 has 16 amino acids. The CDR3 is CASTGLAGVPYNEQFF. CDR3 coding DNA: TGTGCCAGCACCGGACTAGCGGGAGTACCCTACAATGAGCAGTTCTTC.

This clonotype came up many times. CDR3 sequence: CASSRPGTENTEAFF. The CDR3 DNA sequence: TGTGCCAGCAGTCGGCCCGGGACGGAGAACACTGAAGCTTTCTTT. The V call is TRBV28, the J call TRBJ1-1; D perhaps matches TRBD1 (5 bases). The V and J ends lost 5 bases and 1 base respectively, with 14 bases between them. Germline values: CDR1 MDHEN, CDR2 SYDVKM. The CDR3 has 15 amino acids.

The genes are TRBV29-1 and TRBJ2-7; TRBD2 aligns across 11 bases. The germline gives CDR1 SQVTM, CDR2 ANQGSEA. The length of the CDR3 is 11 residues. The V segment lost 6 bases and the J segment 6 bases; nucleotides outside the gene matches: 1. This chain's CDR3 is CSVGTSGEQYF. CDR3 DNA sequence: TGCAGCGTGGGGACTAGCGGCGAGCAGTACTTC.

The count of this clonotype is one. The V and J genes are TRBV4-1 and TRBJ2-5, with a tentative D call TRBD1 (6 bases). CDR1 MGHRA and CDR2 YSYEKL come from the germline V gene. CDR3 length: 14 amino acids. V gave up 1 base and J gave up 8 bases, with 14 bases separating them. The CDR3 DNA reads TGCGCCAGCAGCCAAGTAAGGGGGAAGGAAACCCAGTACTTC. This sequence encodes CASSQVRGKETQYF.

The chain employs TRBV19 and TRBJ1-4; D gene ambiguous. The CDR3 is 14 amino acids. With 5 bases removed from V and 8 bases from J, the gap between germline ends came to 15 bases. CDR1 is LNHDA and CDR2 is SQIVND in the germline V gene (reference sequence). For the CDR3, the DNA is TGTGCCAGTAGTGATTATTTGAAGAAGGAAAAACTGTTTTTT. This encodes CASSDYLKKEKLFF.

V and J are TRBV6-1 and TRBJ1-4, with 7 bases that match TRBD1. The J segment lost 7 bases and the V segment lost 5 bases, leaving 7 bases of the junction unmatched. This CDR3 comprises 14 residues. From germline, CDR1 is MNHNS and CDR2 SASEGT. The DNA of the CDR3 is TGTGCCAGCAGTTCACAGGGGTTGACTGAAAAACTGTTTTTT. It translates to CASSSQGLTEKLFF.

The chain combines TRBV20-1 with TRBJ1-2, with 8 bases fitting TRBD1. The CDR3 runs 15 residues. The trim removed 1 base at V and 2 bases at J, leaving 6 bases unmatched. In germline, CDR1 is DFQATT, CDR2 SNEGSKA (reference sequence). CDR3: CSARGGNRGNYGYTF. Written as DNA, the CDR3 is TGCAGTGCTAGAGGGGGAAACAGGGGGAACTATGGCTACACCTTC.

This clonotype was picked up many times. V and J are TRBV28 and TRBJ2-7; D is unclear. There are 10 residues in the CDR3. Deletions cut 4 bases from V and 5 bases from J, with 3 bases between. The germline V gene encodes CDR1 MDHEN and CDR2 SYDVKM. The chain's CDR3 is CASSSDEQYF. The CDR3 coding sequence is TGTGCCAGCAGTTCTGACGAGCAGTACTTC.

The chain carries TRBV15 and TRBJ2-5, with D uncertain. Per the germline V gene, CDR1 is LNHNV and CDR2 is YYDKDF (reference sequence). CDR3 length: 13 residues. Trimming took off 1 base at V and 3 bases at J, with 6 bases between the two ends. The CDR3 coding sequence is TGTGCCACCAGCAGAGCGGGCGAAGAGACCCAGTACTTC. This translates into CATSRAGEETQYF. The full variable domain, rest sourced from reference TRBV15 and TRBJ2-5, is DAMVIQNPRYQVTQFGKPVTLSCSQTLNHNVMYWYQQKSSQAPKLLFHYYDKDFNNEADTPDNFQSRRPNTSFCFLDIRSPGLGDTAMYLCATSRAGEETQYFGPGTRLLVL.

This clonotype was detected ten times or more. This chain connects TRBV7-2 to TRBJ2-3, with 7 bases aligning to TRBD2. The CDR3 is 15 amino acids. Germline V CDR1 and CDR2: SGHTA, FQGNSA. V shed 6 bases and J 5 bases; nucleotides not matched to a gene: 11. The CDR3 loop reads CASRRGLGGGDTQYF. The CDR3 DNA reads TGTGCCAGCAGGCGGGGACTCGGCGGGGGAGATACGCAGTATTTT.

Only a few counts were recorded for this clonotype. This chain joins TRBV5-5 and TRBJ2-7; a possible D gene is TRBD1 (6 bases). The CDR3 is made up of 15 amino acids. Between the trimmed V and J ends, which lost 0 bases and 4 bases, there was a span of 14 bases. Germline CDR1 and CDR2: SGHKS and YYEKEE (reference sequence). This chain's CDR3 is CASSLAPDSPYEQYF. Written as DNA, the CDR3 is TGTGCCAGCAGCTTGGCCCCGGACAGCCCTTACGAGCAGTACTTC.

This clonotype was detected a few times. The V gene is TRBV15, the J gene TRBJ1-4; 7 positions match TRBD1. The CDR3 runs to 15 residues. V gave up 0 bases and J gave up 8 bases; unmatched junction bases: 6. Germline V gives CDR1 LNHNV, CDR2 YYDKDF (reference sequence). The CDR3 DNA reads as TGTGCCACCAGCAGAGATGGCCGGACAGGAGAAAAACTGTTTTTT. This gives the protein CATSRDGRTGEKLFF.

The rearrangement uses TRBV2 and TRBJ1-5; D may be TRBD1 (5 bases). Germline loops: CDR1 SNHLY, CDR2 FYNNEI. V gave up 6 bases and J gave up 0 bases, with 12 bases separating them. The CDR3 covers 15 residues. The CDR3 DNA reads as TGTGCCAGCAGGGGACGACAGAATAGCAATCAGCCCCAGCATTTT. The encoded protein is CASRGRQNSNQPQHF.

This clonotype was observed at least ten times. The V and J genes are TRBV27 and TRBJ2-1, with TRBD2 matching 10 bases. V was pared by 0 bases and J by 8 bases, with 7 bases of the junction left unmatched. Germline V gives CDR1 MNHEY, CDR2 SMNVEV (reference sequence). The CDR3 contains 16 residues. Written as DNA, the CDR3 is TGTGCCAGCAGTTTATCCCCTAGCGGGAGAGGCGATGAGCAGTTCTTC. This gives the protein CASSLSPSGRGDEQFF.

The V gene is TRBV5-1, the J gene TRBJ1-5; TRBD1 aligns across 7 bases. Germline CDR1 and CDR2: SGHRS and YFSETQ. Trimming at V came to 0 bases and at J to 0 bases, leaving 9 bases not matched to a gene. The length of the CDR3 is 18 residues. CDR3 loop: CASSLARGVRVSNQPQHF. For the CDR3, the DNA is TGCGCCAGCAGCTTGGCCAGGGGGGTTCGGGTTAGCAATCAGCCCCAGCATTTT.

In its sample, this clonotype was seen many times. In DNA, the CDR3 is TGCAGTGCTTTGACTAGCGGGGACACAGATACGCAGTATTTT. This encodes CSALTSGDTDTQYF. The chain couples TRBV20-1 to TRBJ2-3; 11 positions match TRBD2. Trimming at V came to 5 bases and at J to 2 bases, leaving 3 bases not matched to a gene. CDR1 DFQATT and CDR2 SNEGSKA come from the germline V gene (reference sequence). The CDR3 totals 14 residues.

This rearrangement joins TRBV7-9 to TRBJ1-2; 7 bases align to TRBD1. This CDR3 has 14 amino acids. CDR1 is SEHNR and CDR2 is FQNEAQ in the germline V gene (reference sequence). V dropped 7 bases and J dropped 2; count of bases not matched to a gene: 7. CDR3 nucleotide sequence: TGTGCCAGCAACGACAGGGCAGGAAACTATGGCTACACCTTC. It codes for CASNDRAGNYGYTF.

This rearrangement joins TRBV4-1 to TRBJ2-7; 11 bases align to TRBD1. Germline loops: CDR1 MGHRA, CDR2 YSYEKL. The CDR3 is made up of 16 amino acids. The junction had 5 bases not matched to a gene; V was cut back by 1 base and J by 3 bases. The CDR3 reads CASSQVQGQGVYEQYF. CDR3 bases: TGCGCCAGCAGCCAAGTTCAGGGACAGGGGGTCTACGAGCAGTACTTC.

This clonotype was counted only a few times. The genes are TRBV5-1 and TRBJ2-5; the match to TRBD2 covers 12 bases. Looked up from germline, CDR1 is SGHRS and CDR2 is YFSETQ. The CDR3 extends over 15 amino acids. V was pared by 3 bases and J by 4 bases, with 4 bases of the junction left unmatched. CDR3 nucleotide sequence: TGCGCCAGCAGCTCCCTAGCGGGAGGGTCAGAGACCCAGTACTTC. Residues: CASSSLAGGSETQYF.

At least ten counts were recorded for this clonotype. CDR3 nucleotide sequence: TGTGCCAGCAGCTTGCTCCGGGATGCCAACTACGAGCAGTACTTC. Translating gives CASSLLRDANYEQYF. The rearrangement uses TRBV5-6 and TRBJ2-7; maybe TRBD2 (5 bases). The CDR3 loop spans 15 amino acids. Germline V lookup: CDR1 SGHDT, CDR2 YYEEEE. Trimming took off 1 base at V and 3 bases at J, with 14 bases between the two ends. Looking up the rest from reference TRBV5-6 and TRBJ2-7 gives the full variable domain: DAGVTQSPTHLIKTRGQQVTLRCSPKSGHDTVSWYQQALGQGPQFIFQYYEEEERQRGNFPDRFSGHQFPNYSSELNVNALLLGDSALYLCASSLLRDANYEQYFGPGTRLTVT.

This clonotype showed up many times. The V call is TRBV12-3 or TRBV12-4, the J call TRBJ1-4, with D possibly matching TRBD1 (6 bases). The CDR3 runs to 17 residues. Trimming stripped 2 bases from V and 6 bases from J, with 19 bases between. DNA for the CDR3: TGTGCCAGCAGTTTATGGGGGGGGCGCCCCGAAGATGAAAAACTGTTTTTT. Translated, it gives CASSLWGGRPEDEKLFF.

This clonotype was observed a handful of times. This chain joins TRBV5-6 and TRBJ1-6, with D maybe TRBD1 (5 bases). Germline CDR1 and CDR2: SGHDT and YYEEEE. The CDR3 consists of 17 residues. The V and J ends lost 3 bases and 0 bases respectively, with 13 bases between them. The CDR3 sequence is CASSSGRLSSYNSPLHF. CDR3 DNA sequence: TGTGCCAGCAGCTCGGGACGGTTGAGCTCCTATAATTCACCCCTCCACTTT.

The chain combines TRBV18 with TRBJ1-1, with a weak D call TRBD1 (5 bases). V lost 6 bases to trimming and J lost 4 bases, with 12 bases between them. Germline CDR1 KGHSH, CDR2 LQKENI. The CDR3 sequence is 13 residues long. CDR3 sequence (DNA): TGTGCCAGCTCCATGTCGGGGGGCACTGAAGCTTTCTTT. It translates to CASSMSGGTEAFF.

In its sample, this clonotype was seen many times. V usage is TRBV28 and J usage is TRBJ2-1; D unclear. The V end was cut by 8 bases, the J end by 0 bases, with 14 bases between. CDR3 length: 15 amino acids. CDR1 and CDR2 from the germline V gene are MDHEN and SYDVKM. The CDR3 DNA sequence: TGTGCCAGCTCGCCCAGCGAGTCCTCCTACAATGAGCAGTTCTTC. Translating gives CASSPSESSYNEQFF. Full variable domain (remainder filled in from reference TRBV28 and TRBJ2-1): DVKVTQSSRYLVKRTGEKVFLECVQDMDHENMFWYRQDPGLGLRLIYFSYDVKMKEKGDIPEGYSVSREKKERFSLILESASTNQTSMYLCASSPSESSYNEQFFGPGTRLTVL.

The genes are TRBV6-1 and TRBJ1-5; D is ambiguous. The CDR3 totals 14 residues. V dropped 6 bases and J dropped 1 base, with 10 bases sitting between them. Looked up from germline, CDR1 is MNHNS and CDR2 is SASEGT. The CDR3: CASSRKASNQPQHF. The CDR3 bases are TGTGCCAGCAGCCGGAAGGCGAGCAATCAGCCCCAGCATTTT.